This entry concerns a single T cell receptor beta chain. Its target is unknown. CDR3 length: 14 residues. The V gene's germline CDR1 is SNHLY and CDR2 FYNNEI. V was shortened by 6 bases and J by 9 bases, with 18 bases between the two germline ends. Primers included in the PCR were 60 Vbeta and 13 Jbeta primers. Generated by immunoSEQ multiplex PCR, the TCRdb table keeps only in-frame clones and is missing some. The table records tens of thousands of clones, over 55% of them present only once. This sample stems from a study of cytomegalovirus exposure and HLA in healthy donors. At the level of the study: An early release of data contained approximately 80 million unique TCRs, which came from HLA-typed donors.

General study results and limits: On later analysis, the bulk of CMV-associated TCR beta chains appeared to be HLA-restricted. Later on, an analysis tied about 17,000 TCR beta sequences to HLA alleles at 0.05 false discovery rate.

The genes are TRBV2 and TRBJ2-1; a possible D gene is TRBD1 (5 bases). The TCR originated in a boy between 10 and 17 years old in good health and CMV-seropositive. Source material: PBMCs. The CDR3 nucleotides are TGTGCCAGCAGGCTAAGTTGGGGCTCGGGTGAGCAGTTCTTC. It is translated as CASRLSWGSGEQFF.